Following are 26 T cell receptor beta chains from one sample sequenced in a study of shared clonotypes between healthy human individuals. Profiled with immunoSEQ multiplex PCR; TCRdb holds only in-frame clones, not every one. Seen here are a few million clones, just over 90% observed once, and the top ten hold under 0.45%. The sample taken for sequencing was naive CD4+ T cells from PBMCs. Subset reported: CD45RA+ positively selected. These receptor sequences come from a man aged 18 to 30 in good health. Some clones in this sample may be carry-over from other donors' samples.

The rearrangement links TRBV4-1 to TRBJ2-3; 9 positions match TRBD1. Germline V lookup: CDR1 MGHRA, CDR2 YSYEKL. J was trimmed by 4 bases and V by 6 bases; bases with no gene match: 8. The CDR3 length is 15 residues. CDR3 DNA sequence: TGCGCCAGCAGTCAACCGGGACAGGGTGCAGATACGCAGTATTTT. Translation gives CASSQPGQGADTQYF.

Remarks on this clone: This same CDR3 is encoded by further DNA sequences in the sample. CDR3 protein: CASSEQGGTEAFF. The CDR3 DNA sequence: TGTGCCAGCAGCGAACAAGGGGGCACTGAAGCTTTCTTT. The rearrangement uses TRBV7-3 and TRBJ1-1, with a weak D call TRBD1 (6 bases). CDR1 and CDR2 (germline): SGHTA, FQGTGA. The length of the CDR3 is 13 residues. V was cut by 5 bases and J by 4 bases, with 11 bases left in between.

The chain is built from TRBV5-1 and TRBJ1-1; the D is unclear. Germline CDR1 reads SGHRS; CDR2 reads YFSETQ. The CDR3 loop spans 13 amino acids. Trimming took 0 bases from V and 4 from J, leaving 7 bases between them. The CDR3 DNA follows: TGCGCCAGCAGCTTGGCTCCGGCCACTGAAGCTTTCTTT. This encodes CASSLAPATEAFF. Using reference TRBV5-1 and TRBJ1-1 for the parts outside the CDR3, the full variable domain is KAGVTQTPRYLIKTRGQQVTLSCSPISGHRSVSWYQQTPGQGLQFLFEYFSETQRNKGNFPGRFSGRQFSNSRSEMNVSTLELGDSALYLCASSLAPATEAFFGQGTRLTVV.

The chain combines TRBV11-2 with TRBJ2-5; D remains unclear. Trimming took 4 bases from V and 2 from J, leaving 11 bases between them. The V gene's germline CDR1 is SGHAT and CDR2 FQNNGV. This CDR3 comprises 14 residues. CDR3: CASSSPLRQETQYF. The CDR3 bases are TGTGCCAGCAGCTCCCCCCTTAGGCAAGAGACCCAGTACTTC.

This chain joins TRBV7-6 and TRBJ2-2, with 11 bases that match TRBD2. The CDR3 has 15 amino acids. Germline CDR1 is SGHVS and CDR2 is FNYEAQ. Trimming took 5 bases from V and 6 from J; bases not matched to a gene: 5. The CDR3 here is CASSVSGRASGELFF. In DNA form, the CDR3 reads TGTGCCAGCAGCGTTAGCGGGAGGGCCTCCGGGGAGCTGTTTTTT.

CDR3 protein: CASKGGQGENIQYF. In nucleotides, the CDR3 is TGTGCCAGCAAGGGAGGACAGGGTGAAAACATTCAGTACTTC. The J gene is TRBJ2-4, the V gene TRBV7-2; 8 nucleotides line up with TRBD1. The length of the CDR3 is 14 residues. The V and J ends lost 7 bases and 5 bases, in that order; junction bases with no gene match: 7. Germline V gene sequence: CDR1 SGHTA, CDR2 FQGNSA.

For this clone: Different DNA sequences within this sample yield the same CDR3. V usage is TRBV15 and J usage is TRBJ2-7, with D possibly TRBD1 on 6 matching bases. CDR1 and CDR2 from the germline V gene are LNHNV and YYDKDF (reference sequence). Trimming stripped 1 base from V and 4 bases from J, with 11 bases between. This CDR3 spans 14 amino acids. In DNA form, the CDR3 reads TGTGCCACCAGCAGAGGGGGGCGCGAGTACGAGCAGTACTTC. It is translated as CATSRGGREYEQYF.

The chain carries TRBV7-2 and TRBJ1-4; 9 bases map to TRBD1. Trimming removed 1 base from V and 4 bases from J; junction bases left unmatched: 10. CDR3 size: 18 residues. CDR1 is SGHTA, CDR2 FQGNSA, per germline. CDR3: CASSLGEYRGLDNEKLFF. The CDR3 DNA is TGTGCCAGCAGCTTAGGGGAGTACAGGGGGCTCGATAATGAAAAACTGTTTTTT.

V and J are TRBV30 and TRBJ1-4, with D maybe TRBD1 (5 bases). CDR3 length: 13 residues. CDR1 and CDR2 from the germline V gene are GTSNPN and SVGIG (reference sequence). V lost 0 bases to trimming and J lost 17 bases, with 19 bases between them. CDR3 in amino acids: CAWSVRSHRGCFF. The CDR3 nucleotides read TGTGCCTGGAGTGTAAGGAGTCACCGGGGGTGTTTTTTT. Variable domain in full (rest from reference TRBV30 and TRBJ1-4): SQTIHQWPATLVQPVGSPLSLECTVEGTSNPNLYWYRQAAGRGLQLLFYSVGIGQISSEVPQNLSASRPQDRQFILSSKKLLLSDSGFYLCAWSVRSHRGCFFGSGTQLSVL.

The rearrangement links TRBV14 to TRBJ2-1; D unclear. V was shortened by 0 bases and J by 4 bases, with 7 bases between the two germline ends. The CDR3 spans 14 residues. The germline V gene encodes CDR1 SGHDN and CDR2 FVKESK. In nucleotides, the CDR3 is TGTGCCAGCAGCCAAGATAGTGGGTACAATGAGCAGTTCTTC. Protein sequence: CASSQDSGYNEQFF. Filled out from reference TRBV14 and TRBJ2-1, the complete variable domain reads EAGVTQFPSHSVIEKGQTVTLRCDPISGHDNLYWYRRVMGKEIKFLLHFVKESKQDESGMPNNRFLAERTGGTYSTLKVQPAELEDSGVYFCASSQDSGYNEQFFGPGTRLTVL.

The chain recombines TRBV6-4 with TRBJ2-1; D is undetermined. Germline CDR1 MRHNA, CDR2 SNTAGT. V lost 3 bases and J lost 9, with 9 bases in between. CDR3 size: 12 residues. The DNA for the CDR3 is TGTGCCAGCAGTGAACTGGCACCTGAGCAGTTCTTC. Its translation: CASSELAPEQFF.

The chain uses TRBV28 and TRBJ1-3; D not resolved. The CDR3 length is 14 residues. V lost 5 bases, J lost 4 bases, and 12 bases lay in between. CDR1 and CDR2 (germline): MDHEN, SYDVKM. Written as DNA, the CDR3 is TGTGCCAGCAGTACCATCCTCAGCGGAAACACCATATATTTT. This sequence encodes CASSTILSGNTIYF. Drawing the rest from reference TRBV28 and TRBJ1-3, the complete variable domain is DVKVTQSSRYLVKRTGEKVFLECVQDMDHENMFWYRQDPGLGLRLIYFSYDVKMKEKGDIPEGYSVSREKKERFSLILESASTNQTSMYLCASSTILSGNTIYFGEGSWLTVV.

Worth noting for this clone: The same CDR3 also results from other DNA sequences found in this sample. The chain carries TRBV18 and TRBJ2-3, with D unresolved. Per germline, CDR1 KGHSH and CDR2 LQKENI. V was pared by 3 bases and J by 4 bases, with 8 bases between. This CDR3 comprises 13 residues. The CDR3 protein is CASSPGPADTQYF. The CDR3 DNA reads TGTGCCAGCTCACCCGGTCCGGCAGATACGCAGTATTTT.

CDR3 nucleotide sequence: TGTGCCAGCAGTTTGGACGGCGAGTCCACGAAAGCTTTCTTT. Amino acid sequence: CASSLDGESTKAFF. The V and J genes are TRBV6-5 and TRBJ1-1, with D unresolved. The CDR3 loop spans 14 amino acids. Trimming removed 4 bases at V and 9 bases at J, with 18 bases between. Germline V CDR1 and CDR2: MNHEY, SVGAGI.

This rearrangement joins TRBV6-1 to TRBJ2-7; no clear D gene. Germline assignment: CDR1 MNHNS and CDR2 SASEGT. V was pared by 3 bases and J by 2 bases, with 11 bases between. CDR3 length equals 14 residues. The CDR3 protein is CASSEVYGTYEQYF. In DNA form, the CDR3 reads TGTGCCAGCAGTGAGGTCTACGGAACCTACGAGCAGTACTTC.

For the CDR3, the DNA is TGTGCCAGCAGCAGCCGGGACACCGCTAACTATGGCTACACCTTC. Translating gives CASSSRDTANYGYTF. The chain is built from TRBV5-5 and TRBJ1-2, with a weak D call TRBD1 (6 bases). Germline V gene data show CDR1 as SGHKS and CDR2 as YYEKEE (reference sequence). The V gene lost 4 bases and the J gene lost 0 bases, with 13 bases spanning the gap. The CDR3 covers 15 residues. Drawing the rest from reference TRBV5-5 and TRBJ1-2, the complete variable domain is DAGVTQSPTHLIKTRGQQVTLRCSPISGHKSVSWYQQVLGQGPQFIFQYYEKEERGRGNFPDRFSARQFPNYSSELNVNALLLGDSALYLCASSSRDTANYGYTFGSGTRLTVV.

The chain joins TRBV11-2 to TRBJ1-1; perhaps TRBD1 as D (6 bases). This CDR3 comprises 13 residues. The V gene lost 1 base and the J gene lost 6 bases, with 9 bases spanning the gap. Germline loops: CDR1 SGHAT, CDR2 FQNNGV. CDR3 sequence: CASSLARGAEAFF. The CDR3, as DNA: TGTGCCAGCAGCTTAGCCAGGGGAGCTGAAGCTTTCTTT.

The gene calls are TRBV27 and TRBJ1-5; a weak D match, TRBD1 (6 bases). Germline CDR1 MNHEY, CDR2 SMNVEV (reference sequence). This CDR3 spans 13 amino acids. Trimming removed 5 bases at V and 7 bases at J, with 12 bases between. CDR3 sequence (DNA): TGTGCCAGCAGTCAGGGGAGGAGGCAGCCCCAGCATTTT. Translated: CASSQGRRQPQHF.

This clone was counted a single time. In the same sample, other DNA sequences code for this CDR3. The chain links TRBV5-1 to TRBJ2-5, with 7 bases identical to TRBD1. The ends lost 5 bases at V and 2 bases at J; junction bases unmatched: 6. CDR1 is SGHRS, CDR2 YFSETQ, per germline. The length of the CDR3 is 14 residues. Here the CDR3 DNA reads TGCGCCAGCAGTCCTAGGGGACAGCAAGAGACCCAGTACTTC. Translation: CASSPRGQQETQYF. The full variable domain, its missing parts supplied by reference TRBV5-1 and TRBJ2-5, is KAGVTQTPRYLIKTRGQQVTLSCSPISGHRSVSWYQQTPGQGLQFLFEYFSETQRNKGNFPGRFSGRQFSNSRSEMNVSTLELGDSALYLCASSPRGQQETQYFGPGTRLLVL.

V and J are TRBV6-5 and TRBJ2-7; 9 nucleotides align to TRBD2. V lost 6 bases and J lost 4; bases outside the gene matches: 10. Germline assignment: CDR1 MNHEY and CDR2 SVGAGI. This CDR3 region has 15 residues. The CDR3 here is CASSLQREAGYEQYF. The CDR3, as DNA: TGTGCCAGCAGCCTCCAGCGGGAGGCAGGATACGAGCAGTACTTC.

J is TRBJ2-1 and V is TRBV14; D is perhaps TRBD1 or TRBD2 (5 bases each). V lost 2 bases, J lost 4 bases, and 9 bases lay in between. The CDR3 is made up of 14 amino acids. Looked up from germline, CDR1 is SGHDN and CDR2 is FVKESK. CDR3 nucleotide sequence: TGTGCCAGCAGCCAAAAGGGACGATACAATGAGCAGTTCTTC. Translated, it gives CASSQKGRYNEQFF.

The rearrangement uses TRBV18 and TRBJ1-1, with D tentatively TRBD1 (5 bases). CDR1 and CDR2 (germline): KGHSH, LQKENI. The V gene lost 3 bases and the J gene lost 0 bases, with 17 bases spanning the gap. The CDR3 extends over 17 amino acids. The CDR3 DNA reads TGTGCCAGCTCACCCTTATCTCGACAGACGTTGAACACTGAAGCTTTCTTT. This encodes CASSPLSRQTLNTEAFF.

The V call is TRBV28, the J call TRBJ1-5, with 9 bases identical to TRBD1. V was clipped by 8 bases and J by 2 bases; unmatched bases: 10. CDR1 MDHEN and CDR2 SYDVKM come from the germline V gene. The CDR3 totals 16 residues. The CDR3 nucleotides are TGTGCCAGCGCCCTGGGGGGACAGGGAGGCAATCAGCCCCAGCATTTT. Protein sequence: CASALGGQGGNQPQHF.

This chain uses TRBV27 with TRBJ1-1; 9 bases agree with TRBD1. The germline CDR1 and CDR2 sequences are MNHEY and SMNVEV (reference sequence). This CDR3 has 15 amino acids. Trimming removed 10 bases from V and 10 bases from J; junction bases left unmatched: 19. CDR3 nucleotides: TGTGCCACCTCAAGGGGGGACAGGGCTCTCCGGGGAGCTTTCTTT. Its translation: CATSRGDRALRGAFF.

The chain has TRBV5-6 and TRBJ2-7; D uncertain. CDR3 length equals 13 residues. From germline, CDR1 is SGHDT and CDR2 YYEEEE. V was trimmed by 0 bases and J by 0 bases, leaving 4 bases between them. The CDR3 coding sequence is TGTGCCAGCAGCTTGGCGTTCTCCTACGAGCAGTACTTC. Protein product: CASSLAFSYEQYF.

This sequence joins TRBV6-1 and TRBJ2-7; no definite D call. V was pared by 8 bases and J by 6 bases, with 23 bases between. Germline V CDR1 and CDR2: MNHNS, SASEGT. The CDR3 contains 15 residues. The CDR3 reads CASGYEAGLNSEQYF. CDR3 sequence (DNA): TGTGCCAGCGGGTATGAAGCAGGATTGAATAGCGAGCAGTACTTC.